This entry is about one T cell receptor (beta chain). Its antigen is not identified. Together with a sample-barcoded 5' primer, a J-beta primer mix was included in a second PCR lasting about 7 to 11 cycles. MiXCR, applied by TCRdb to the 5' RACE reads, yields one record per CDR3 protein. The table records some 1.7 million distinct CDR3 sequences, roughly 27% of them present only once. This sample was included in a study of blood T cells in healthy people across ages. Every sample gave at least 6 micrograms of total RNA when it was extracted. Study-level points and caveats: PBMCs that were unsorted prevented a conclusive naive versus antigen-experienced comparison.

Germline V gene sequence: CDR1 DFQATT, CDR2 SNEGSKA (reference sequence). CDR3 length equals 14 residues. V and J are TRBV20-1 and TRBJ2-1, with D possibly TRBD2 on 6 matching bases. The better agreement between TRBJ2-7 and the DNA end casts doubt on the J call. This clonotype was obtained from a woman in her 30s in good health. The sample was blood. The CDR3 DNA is TGCAGTGCTAGAGATCCCCCTAGCGACAGCGAGCAGTACTTC. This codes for CSARDPPSDSEQYF.